The text below deals with one T cell receptor (beta chain). Its specificity is not known. CDR3 length equals 11 residues. Germline V gives CDR1 WNHNN, CDR2 SYGVQD (reference sequence). V gave up 3 bases and J gave up 9 bases, with 6 bases separating them. The sequenced patients had an expansion of CD8+CD57+ cells seen by flow cytometry. Prior therapy had not been administered to any patient at the time of blood sampling. The source of the sample is a study of CD8+CD57+ T cells in acquired aplastic anemia. Overall study: Across the sorted CD4+ and CD8+ cells, DNA amounts averaged about 3 ug.

Whole-study findings and limits: Approximately 27 CD8+ CDR3 sequences occurred in both the patients and the controls.

TCR beta VDJ and CDR3 profiles were obtained from a genomic DNA template. TCRdb itself ran the reads through MiXCR, one entry per CDR3 protein. The sample shows fewer than 250,000 distinct CDR3 sequences, around 45% of them seen only once. The sequencing input was sorted CD4+, CD8+, or CD8+CD57+ T cells (not recorded which) from PBMCs. This clonotype was obtained from a human donor with aplastic anemia. This rearrangement joins TRBV10-1 to TRBJ1-5; D remains ambiguous. Written as DNA, the CDR3 is TGCGCCAGCAGTGATGGCGGGCCCCAGCATTTT. This codes for CASSDGGPQHF.